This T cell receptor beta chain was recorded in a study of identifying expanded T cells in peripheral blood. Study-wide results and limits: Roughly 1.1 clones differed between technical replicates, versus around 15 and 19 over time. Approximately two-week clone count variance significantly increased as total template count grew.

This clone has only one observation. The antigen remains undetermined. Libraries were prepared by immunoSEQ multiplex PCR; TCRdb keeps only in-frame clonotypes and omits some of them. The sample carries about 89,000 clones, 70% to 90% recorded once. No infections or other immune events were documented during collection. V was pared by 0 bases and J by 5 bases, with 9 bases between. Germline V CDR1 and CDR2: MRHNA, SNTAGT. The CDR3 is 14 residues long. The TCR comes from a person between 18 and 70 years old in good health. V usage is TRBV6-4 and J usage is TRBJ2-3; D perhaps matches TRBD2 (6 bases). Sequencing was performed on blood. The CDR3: CASSDSGGRDTQYF. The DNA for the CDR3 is TGTGCCAGCAGTGACTCGGGGGGTAGAGATACGCAGTATTTT.